Following are 4 T cell receptor beta chains from one sample sequenced in a study of OX40 agonist ivuxolimab in advanced cancers. Sequencing was performed with immunoSEQ multiplex PCR; in TCRdb, only in-frame clones are kept and a portion is missing. The profile covers over 85,000 clones, with more than 70% appearing a single time and about 0.3% taken by the ten largest. The sequencing used CD4+ or CD8+ T cells sorted from blood, collected in a trial of the OX40 agonist ivuxolimab. These receptors originate from an adult with an advanced solid tumor such as melanoma, head and neck, liver or kidney cancer.

V is TRBV29-1 and J is TRBJ2-1; D gene uncertain. Germline V lookup: CDR1 SQVTM, CDR2 ANQGSEA. The CDR3 loop spans 13 amino acids. V lost 5 bases, J lost 3 bases, and 11 bases lay in between. This chain's CDR3 is CSVLASRYNEQFF. For the CDR3, the DNA is TGCAGCGTTTTAGCAAGCCGCTACAATGAGCAGTTCTTC.

The chain uses TRBV6-6 and TRBJ2-1; 9 nucleotides agree with TRBD2. Germline V gene sequence: CDR1 MNHNY, CDR2 SVGAGI (reference sequence). V trimming: 5 bases; J trimming: 7 bases; junction bases outside the gene matches: 6. This CDR3 spans 14 amino acids. CDR3 nucleotide sequence: TGTGCCAGCAGTCTGACAGCGGGGGGTAATGAGCAGTTCTTC. Protein product: CASSLTAGGNEQFF.

J is TRBJ1-5 and V is TRBV12-5, with D possibly matching TRBD1 (5 bases). CDR3 length: 18 residues. V shed 7 bases and J shed 1 base, with 23 bases lying between them. The V gene's germline CDR1 is LGHNT and CDR2 FRNRAP. CDR3 nucleotides: TGTGCTAGTGCCTCCTTCGCAGTCGCAGGGCTCAGCAATCAGCCCCAGCATTTT. Translation: CASASFAVAGLSNQPQHF.

In this sample, this clone turned up once. V and J are TRBV7-3 and TRBJ2-1; D perhaps matches TRBD1 (5 bases). The germline gives CDR1 SGHTA, CDR2 FQGTGA. This CDR3 is built from 13 residues. V lost 4 bases and J 4 bases, leaving 8 bases between the germline ends. CDR3 amino acids: CASSSTVYNEQFF. The CDR3 DNA sequence: TGTGCCAGCAGCTCGACAGTTTACAATGAGCAGTTCTTC.